Following are 11 T cell receptor beta chains from one sample sequenced in a study of technical replicates of blood from a few donors. Measured with immunoSEQ multiplex PCR; TCRdb has only the in-frame clones, and not every one. In the table there are fewer than 85,000 clones, around 94% of which are singletons. The sequencing sample was made of T cells isolated from PBMCs. The receptor source for this set is a human donor in good health.

The J gene is TRBJ2-1, the V gene TRBV28; 7 bases align to TRBD2. This CDR3 spans 15 amino acids. Germline CDR1 MDHEN, CDR2 SYDVKM. J gave up 3 bases and V 9 bases, and 11 bases lay outside the gene matches. The CDR3 protein is CASSLAAKLYNEQFF. The CDR3 DNA follows: TGTGCCAGTTCCCTAGCGGCGAAACTCTACAATGAGCAGTTCTTC.

The rearrangement joins TRBV7-9 to TRBJ2-7; 7 nucleotides match TRBD1. The CDR3 has 13 amino acids. CDR1 and CDR2 from the germline V gene are SEHNR and FQNEAQ (reference sequence). J was trimmed by 2 bases and V by 7 bases; bases with no gene match: 5. The CDR3: CASNIGGTYEQYF. DNA of the CDR3: TGTGCCAGCAATATAGGGGGCACCTACGAGCAGTACTTC.

The chain uses TRBV5-1 and TRBJ2-3; D uncertain. The CDR3 loop spans 16 amino acids. V gave up 0 bases and J gave up 3 bases, with 14 bases separating them. Per the germline V gene, CDR1 is SGHRS and CDR2 is YFSETQ. The CDR3 region is CASSLGQAQKTDTQYF. The CDR3 nucleotides are TGCGCCAGCAGCTTGGGGCAGGCCCAGAAAACAGATACGCAGTATTTT.

V is TRBV6-6 and J is TRBJ2-7, with D possibly being TRBD1 (5 bases). The ends were cut back, 0 bases at V and 1 base at J, with 7 bases in the middle. The CDR3 extends over 14 amino acids. CDR1 is MNHNY, CDR2 SVGAGI, per germline (reference sequence). CDR3 nucleotide sequence: TGTGCCAGCAGTTACTCGGACATTTCCTACGAGCAGTACTTC. Translating it yields CASSYSDISYEQYF.

The chain carries TRBV6-6 and TRBJ1-1; 8 bases agree with TRBD1. The length of the CDR3 is 14 residues. V was clipped by 4 bases and J by 6 bases; unmatched bases: 7. Germline CDR1 is MNHNY and CDR2 is SVGAGI (reference sequence). The CDR3 sequence: CASSSLLQGAEAFF. The CDR3, as DNA: TGTGCCAGCAGTTCCCTATTACAGGGGGCTGAAGCTTTCTTT.

The chain has TRBV5-1 and TRBJ1-2; D might be TRBD1 (6 bases). Trimming left V 5 bases short and J 7 bases short, with 24 bases between. The CDR3 totals 16 residues. Germline V gives CDR1 SGHRS, CDR2 YFSETQ. CDR3 nucleotides: TGCGCCAGCAGGGTGAGATGGACAGCCCACGTTTCTGGCTACACCTTC. This gives the protein CASRVRWTAHVSGYTF.

The count of this clone is one. The J gene is TRBJ2-7, the V gene TRBV9, with D possibly TRBD2 on 6 matching bases. There are 16 residues in the CDR3. Trimming removed 0 bases at V and 4 bases at J, with 17 bases between. From germline, CDR1 is SGDLS and CDR2 YYNGEE. The CDR3 spells CASSVGGLGGRYEQYF. CDR3 DNA: TGTGCCAGCAGCGTAGGGGGTTTGGGAGGACGGTACGAGCAGTACTTC.

This rearrangement joins TRBV29-1 to TRBJ2-5, with TRBD1 matching 8 bases. This CDR3 contains 13 residues. V lost 4 bases, J lost 5 bases, and 6 bases stayed unmatched. In germline, CDR1 is SQVTM, CDR2 ANQGSEA. CDR3 DNA sequence: TGCAGCGTTGGCCAGGGGGCAATGGAGACCCAGTACTTC. Translated, it gives CSVGQGAMETQYF. Looking up the rest from reference TRBV29-1 and TRBJ2-5 gives the full variable domain: SAVISQKPSRDICQRGTSLTIQCQVDSQVTMMFWYRQQPGQSLTLIATANQGSEATYESGFVIDKFPISRPNLTFSTLTVSNMSPEDSSIYLCSVGQGAMETQYFGPGTRLLVL.

The chain has TRBV7-9 and TRBJ2-2; unclear D gene. The germline V gene encodes CDR1 SEHNR and CDR2 FQNEAQ (reference sequence). Between the trimmed V and J ends, which lost 4 bases and 5 bases, there was a span of 8 bases. The CDR3 is 13 residues long. CDR3 bases: TGTGCCAGCAGCTCAGGATCTACCGGGGAGCTGTTTTTT. Translation gives CASSSGSTGELFF.

The V call is TRBV11-2, the J call TRBJ1-5; 7 bases line up with TRBD1. Germline CDR1 and CDR2: SGHAT and FQNNGV. With V trimmed by 2 bases and J by 3 bases, 4 bases remained unmatched. The CDR3 loop spans 15 amino acids. This chain's CDR3 is CASSLRTGPNQPQHF. The CDR3 nucleotides read TGTGCCAGCAGCTTAAGGACAGGACCCAATCAGCCCCAGCATTTT.

The chain carries TRBV19 and TRBJ1-5; no definite D call. The germline CDR1 and CDR2 sequences are LNHDA and SQIVND (reference sequence). V gave up 5 bases and J gave up 4 bases, with 12 bases separating them. This CDR3 has 14 amino acids. The CDR3 nucleotides are TGTGCCAGTAGTCGGAGGTCCCCTAATCAGCCCCAGCATTTT. This gives the protein CASSRRSPNQPQHF.